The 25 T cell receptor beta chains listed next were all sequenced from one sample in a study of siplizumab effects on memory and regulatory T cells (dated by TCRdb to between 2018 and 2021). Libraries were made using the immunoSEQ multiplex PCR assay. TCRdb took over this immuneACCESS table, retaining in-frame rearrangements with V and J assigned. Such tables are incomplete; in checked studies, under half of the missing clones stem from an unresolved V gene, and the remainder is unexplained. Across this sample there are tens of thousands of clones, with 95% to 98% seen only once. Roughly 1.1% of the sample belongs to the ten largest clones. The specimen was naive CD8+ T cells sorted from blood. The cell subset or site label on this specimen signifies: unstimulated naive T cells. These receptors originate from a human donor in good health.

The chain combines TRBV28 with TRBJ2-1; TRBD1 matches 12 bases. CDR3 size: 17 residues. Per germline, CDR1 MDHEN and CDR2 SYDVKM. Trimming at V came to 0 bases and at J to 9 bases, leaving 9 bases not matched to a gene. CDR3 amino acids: CASSLWGGGQGAVEQFF. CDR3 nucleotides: TGTGCCAGCAGTTTATGGGGTGGGGGACAGGGGGCTGTTGAGCAGTTCTTC. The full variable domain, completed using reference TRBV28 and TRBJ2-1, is DVKVTQSSRYLVKRTGEKVFLECVQDMDHENMFWYRQDPGLGLRLIYFSYDVKMKEKGDIPEGYSVSREKKERFSLILESASTNQTSMYLCASSLWGGGQGAVEQFFGPGTRLTVL.

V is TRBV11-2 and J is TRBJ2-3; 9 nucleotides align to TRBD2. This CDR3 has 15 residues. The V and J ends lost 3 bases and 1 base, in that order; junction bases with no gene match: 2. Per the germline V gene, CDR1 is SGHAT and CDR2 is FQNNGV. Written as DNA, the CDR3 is TGTGCCAGCAGCTTTTTAGCGGGAGGCACAGATACGCAGTATTTT. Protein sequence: CASSFLAGGTDTQYF.

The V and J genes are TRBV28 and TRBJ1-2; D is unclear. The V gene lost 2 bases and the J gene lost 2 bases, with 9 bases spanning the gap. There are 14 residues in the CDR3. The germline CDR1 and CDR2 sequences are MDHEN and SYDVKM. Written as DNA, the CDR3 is TGTGCCAGCAGTTTAGACACCGGGAACTATGGCTACACCTTC. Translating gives CASSLDTGNYGYTF.

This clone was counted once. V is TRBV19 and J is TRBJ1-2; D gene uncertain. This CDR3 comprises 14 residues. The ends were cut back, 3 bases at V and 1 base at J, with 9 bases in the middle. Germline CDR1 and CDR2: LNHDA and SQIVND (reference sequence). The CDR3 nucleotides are TGTGCCAGTAGTATGGGGTTGGATAACTATGGCTACACCTTC. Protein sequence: CASSMGLDNYGYTF.

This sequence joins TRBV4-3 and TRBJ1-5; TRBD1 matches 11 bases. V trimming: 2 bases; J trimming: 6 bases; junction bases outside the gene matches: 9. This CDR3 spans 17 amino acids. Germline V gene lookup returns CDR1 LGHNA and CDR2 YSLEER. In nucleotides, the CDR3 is TGCGCCAGCAGCCAAACTCAGGACAGGGGGCTTAGTCAGCCCCAGCATTTT. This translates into CASSQTQDRGLSQPQHF.

The CDR3 loop reads CAWSWALSGNTIYF. In DNA, the CDR3 is TGTGCCTGGAGTTGGGCCCTCTCTGGAAACACCATATATTTT. The genes are TRBV30 and TRBJ1-3; D ambiguous. The CDR3 sequence is 14 residues long. The germline CDR1 and CDR2 sequences are GTSNPN and SVGIG (reference sequence). V lost 2 bases and J lost 0, with 8 bases in between.

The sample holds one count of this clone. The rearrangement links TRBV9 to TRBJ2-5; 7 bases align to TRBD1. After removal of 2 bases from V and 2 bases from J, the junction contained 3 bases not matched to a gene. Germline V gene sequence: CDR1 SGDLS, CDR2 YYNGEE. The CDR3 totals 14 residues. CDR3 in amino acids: CASSVRTGQETQYF. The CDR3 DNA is TGTGCCAGCAGCGTGAGGACAGGACAAGAGACCCAGTACTTC.

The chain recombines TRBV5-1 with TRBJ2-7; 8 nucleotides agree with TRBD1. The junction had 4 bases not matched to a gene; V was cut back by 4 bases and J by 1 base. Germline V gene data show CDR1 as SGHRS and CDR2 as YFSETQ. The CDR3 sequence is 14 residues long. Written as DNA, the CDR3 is TGCGCCAGCAGCACGACAGGGGCTTCCTACGAGCAGTACTTC. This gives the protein CASSTTGASYEQYF.

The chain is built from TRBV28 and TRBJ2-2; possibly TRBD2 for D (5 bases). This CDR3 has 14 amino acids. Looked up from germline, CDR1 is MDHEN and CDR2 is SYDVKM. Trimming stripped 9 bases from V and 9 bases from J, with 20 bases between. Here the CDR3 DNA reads TGTGCCAGTAGCGCACCGTTGGTTGTCCGGGAGCTGTTTTTT. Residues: CASSAPLVVRELFF.

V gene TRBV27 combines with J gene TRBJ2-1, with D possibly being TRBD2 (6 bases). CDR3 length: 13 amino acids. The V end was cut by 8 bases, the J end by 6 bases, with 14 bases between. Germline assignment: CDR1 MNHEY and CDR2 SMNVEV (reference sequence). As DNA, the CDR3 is TGTGCCAGCGCCCGTTCCGGGAGCAATGAGCAGTTCTTC. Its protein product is CASARSGSNEQFF.

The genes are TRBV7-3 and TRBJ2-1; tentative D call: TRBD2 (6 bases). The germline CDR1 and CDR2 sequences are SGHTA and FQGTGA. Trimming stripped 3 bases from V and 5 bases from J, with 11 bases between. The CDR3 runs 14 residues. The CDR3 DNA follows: TGTGCCAGCAGCTTTTCCCCTAGCGACAATGAGCAGTTCTTC. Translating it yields CASSFSPSDNEQFF.

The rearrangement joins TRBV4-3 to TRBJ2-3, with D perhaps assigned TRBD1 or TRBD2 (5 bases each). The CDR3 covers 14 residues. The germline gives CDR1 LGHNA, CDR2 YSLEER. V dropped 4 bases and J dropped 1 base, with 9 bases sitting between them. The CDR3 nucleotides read TGCGCCAGCAGCCCCGGGGCACGCACAGATACGCAGTATTTT. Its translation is CASSPGARTDTQYF.

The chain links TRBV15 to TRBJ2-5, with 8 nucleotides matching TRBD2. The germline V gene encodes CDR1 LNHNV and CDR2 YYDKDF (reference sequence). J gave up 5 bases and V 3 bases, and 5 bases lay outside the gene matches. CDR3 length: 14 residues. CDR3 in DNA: TGTGCCACCAGCAGCGGGACTAGTGCTGAGACCCAGTACTTC. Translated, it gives CATSSGTSAETQYF.

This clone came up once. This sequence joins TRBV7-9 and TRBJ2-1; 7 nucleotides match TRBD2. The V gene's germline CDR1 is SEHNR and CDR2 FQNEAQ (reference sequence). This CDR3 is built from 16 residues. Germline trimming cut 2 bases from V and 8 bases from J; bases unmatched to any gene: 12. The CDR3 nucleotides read TGTGCCAGCAGCTTATACTTGGGAGGGGTGAATGATGAGCAGTTCTTC. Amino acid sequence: CASSLYLGGVNDEQFF.

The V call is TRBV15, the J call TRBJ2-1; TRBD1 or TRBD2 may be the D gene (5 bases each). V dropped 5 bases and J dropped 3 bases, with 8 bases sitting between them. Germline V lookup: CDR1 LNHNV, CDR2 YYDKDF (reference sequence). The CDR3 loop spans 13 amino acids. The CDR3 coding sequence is TGTGCCACCAGCGGGGGTCACTACAATGAGCAGTTCTTC. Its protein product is CATSGGHYNEQFF.

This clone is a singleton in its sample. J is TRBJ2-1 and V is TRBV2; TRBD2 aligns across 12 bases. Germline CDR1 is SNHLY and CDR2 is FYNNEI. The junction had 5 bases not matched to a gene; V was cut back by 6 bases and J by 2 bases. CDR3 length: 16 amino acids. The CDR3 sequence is CASRWASGRAYNEQFF. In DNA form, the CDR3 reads TGTGCCAGCAGGTGGGCTAGCGGGAGGGCCTACAATGAGCAGTTCTTC.

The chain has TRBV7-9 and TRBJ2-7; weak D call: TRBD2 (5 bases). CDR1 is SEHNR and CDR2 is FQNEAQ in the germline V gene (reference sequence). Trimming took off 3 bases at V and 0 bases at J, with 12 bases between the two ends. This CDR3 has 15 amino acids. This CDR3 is CASSFPEGSSYEQYF. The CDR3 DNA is TGTGCCAGCAGCTTCCCGGAAGGGAGCTCCTACGAGCAGTACTTC.

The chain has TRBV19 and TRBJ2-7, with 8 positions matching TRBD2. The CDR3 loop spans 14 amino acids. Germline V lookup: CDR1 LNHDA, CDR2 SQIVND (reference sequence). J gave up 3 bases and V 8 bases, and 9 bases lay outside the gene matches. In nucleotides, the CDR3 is TGTGCCAGTGGCAAGCGGGGGTCCATCTACGAGCAGTACTTC. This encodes CASGKRGSIYEQYF.

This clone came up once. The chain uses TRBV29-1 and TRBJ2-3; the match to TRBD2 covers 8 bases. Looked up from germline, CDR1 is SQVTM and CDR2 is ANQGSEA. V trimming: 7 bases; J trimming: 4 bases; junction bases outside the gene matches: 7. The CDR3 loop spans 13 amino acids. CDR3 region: CSASRGAADTQYF. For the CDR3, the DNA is TGCAGCGCCTCGCGGGGGGCCGCAGATACGCAGTATTTT.

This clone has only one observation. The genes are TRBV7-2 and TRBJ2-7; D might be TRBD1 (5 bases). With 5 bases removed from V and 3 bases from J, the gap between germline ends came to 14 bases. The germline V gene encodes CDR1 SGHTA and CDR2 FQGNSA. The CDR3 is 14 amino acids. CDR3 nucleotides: TGTGCCAGCAGCCTATTCCAGGGCGACTACGAGCAGTACTTC. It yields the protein CASSLFQGDYEQYF. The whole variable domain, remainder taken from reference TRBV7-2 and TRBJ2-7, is GAGVSQSPSNKVTEKGKDVELRCDPISGHTALYWYRQSLGQGLEFLIYFQGNSAPDKSGLPSDRFSAERTGGSVSTLTIQRTQQEDSAVYLCASSLFQGDYEQYFGPGTRLTVT.

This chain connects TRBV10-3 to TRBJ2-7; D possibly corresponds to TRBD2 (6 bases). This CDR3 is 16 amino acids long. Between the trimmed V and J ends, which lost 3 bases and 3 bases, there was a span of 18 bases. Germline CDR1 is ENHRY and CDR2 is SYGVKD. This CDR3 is CAISDPEVRGNYEQYF. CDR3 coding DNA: TGTGCCATCAGTGACCCCGAAGTCCGGGGGAACTACGAGCAGTACTTC.

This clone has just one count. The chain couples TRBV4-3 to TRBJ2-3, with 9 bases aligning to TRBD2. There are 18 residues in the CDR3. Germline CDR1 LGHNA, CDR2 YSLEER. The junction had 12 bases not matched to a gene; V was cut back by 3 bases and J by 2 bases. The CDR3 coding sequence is TGCGCCAGCAGCCAGGGAGCAAGGCTAGCGGGGATCACAGATACGCAGTATTTT. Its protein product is CASSQGARLAGITDTQYF.

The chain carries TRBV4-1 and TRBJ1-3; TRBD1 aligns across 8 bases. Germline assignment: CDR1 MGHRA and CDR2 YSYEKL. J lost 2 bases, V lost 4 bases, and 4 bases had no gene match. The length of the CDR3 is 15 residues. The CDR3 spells CASSRQQGAGNTIYF. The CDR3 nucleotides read TGCGCCAGCAGCCGACAACAGGGGGCTGGAAACACCATATATTTT.

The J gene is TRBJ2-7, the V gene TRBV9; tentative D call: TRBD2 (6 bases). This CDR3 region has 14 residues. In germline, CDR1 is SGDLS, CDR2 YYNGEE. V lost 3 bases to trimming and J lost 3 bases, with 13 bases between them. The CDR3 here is CASSEVAAGYEQYF. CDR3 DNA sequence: TGTGCCAGCAGCGAGGTAGCGGCTGGCTACGAGCAGTACTTC.

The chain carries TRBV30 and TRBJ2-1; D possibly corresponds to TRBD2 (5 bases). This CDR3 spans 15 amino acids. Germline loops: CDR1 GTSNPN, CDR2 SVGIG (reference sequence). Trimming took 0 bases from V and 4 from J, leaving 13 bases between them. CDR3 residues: CAWSVGSSTYNEQFF. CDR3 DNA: TGTGCCTGGAGTGTAGGGTCTAGCACTTACAATGAGCAGTTCTTC. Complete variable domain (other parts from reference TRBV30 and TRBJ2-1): SQTIHQWPATLVQPVGSPLSLECTVEGTSNPNLYWYRQAAGRGLQLLFYSVGIGQISSEVPQNLSASRPQDRQFILSSKKLLLSDSGFYLCAWSVGSSTYNEQFFGPGTRLTVL.